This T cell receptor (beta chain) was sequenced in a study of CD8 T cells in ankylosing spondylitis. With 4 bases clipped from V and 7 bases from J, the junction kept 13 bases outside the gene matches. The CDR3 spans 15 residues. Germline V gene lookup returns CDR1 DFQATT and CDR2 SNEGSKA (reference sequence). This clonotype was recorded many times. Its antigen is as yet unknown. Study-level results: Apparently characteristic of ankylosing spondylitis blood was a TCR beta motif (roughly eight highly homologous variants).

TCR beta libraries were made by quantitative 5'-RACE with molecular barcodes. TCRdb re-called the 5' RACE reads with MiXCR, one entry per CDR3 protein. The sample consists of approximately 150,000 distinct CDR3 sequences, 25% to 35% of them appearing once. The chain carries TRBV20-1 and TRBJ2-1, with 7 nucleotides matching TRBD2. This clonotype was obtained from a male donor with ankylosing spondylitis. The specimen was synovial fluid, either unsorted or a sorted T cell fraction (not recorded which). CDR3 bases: TGCAGTGCTATGGGAGCGGGACCCTCCGGGAATGAGCAGTTCTTC. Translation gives CSAMGAGPSGNEQFF.